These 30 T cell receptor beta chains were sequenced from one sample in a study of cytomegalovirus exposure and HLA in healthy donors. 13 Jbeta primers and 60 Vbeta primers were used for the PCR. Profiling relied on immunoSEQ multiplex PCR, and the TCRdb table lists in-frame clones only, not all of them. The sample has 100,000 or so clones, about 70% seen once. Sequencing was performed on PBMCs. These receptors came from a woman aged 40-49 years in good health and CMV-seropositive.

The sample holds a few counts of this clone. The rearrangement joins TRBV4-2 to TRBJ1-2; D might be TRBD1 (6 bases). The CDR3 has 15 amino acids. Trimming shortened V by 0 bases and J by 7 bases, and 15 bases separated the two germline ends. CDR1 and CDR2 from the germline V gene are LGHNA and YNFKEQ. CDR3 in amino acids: CASSQEGHIAGGYTF. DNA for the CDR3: TGTGCCAGCAGCCAAGAGGGACATATTGCGGGTGGCTACACCTTC.

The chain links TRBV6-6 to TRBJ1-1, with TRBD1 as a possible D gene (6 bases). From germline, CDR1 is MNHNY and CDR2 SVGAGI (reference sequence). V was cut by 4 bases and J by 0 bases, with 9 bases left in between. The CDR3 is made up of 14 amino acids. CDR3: CASSFQGMNTEAFF. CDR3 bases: TGTGCCAGCAGTTTTCAGGGGATGAACACTGAAGCTTTCTTT.

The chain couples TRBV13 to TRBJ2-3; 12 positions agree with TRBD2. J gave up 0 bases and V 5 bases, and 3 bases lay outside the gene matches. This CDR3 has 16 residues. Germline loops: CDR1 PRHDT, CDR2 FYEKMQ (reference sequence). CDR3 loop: CASSAGLAGSTDTQYF. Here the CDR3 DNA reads TGTGCCAGCAGCGCCGGACTAGCGGGGAGCACAGATACGCAGTATTTT.

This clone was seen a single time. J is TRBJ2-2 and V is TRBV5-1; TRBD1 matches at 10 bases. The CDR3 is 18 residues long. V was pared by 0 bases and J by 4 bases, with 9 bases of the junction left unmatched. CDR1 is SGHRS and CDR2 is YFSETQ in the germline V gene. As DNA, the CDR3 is TGCGCCAGCAGCTTGGCCGAAAGACAGGGGGCTCCCACCGGGGAGCTGTTTTTT. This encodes CASSLAERQGAPTGELFF. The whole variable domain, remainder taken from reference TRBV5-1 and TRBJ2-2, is KAGVTQTPRYLIKTRGQQVTLSCSPISGHRSVSWYQQTPGQGLQFLFEYFSETQRNKGNFPGRFSGRQFSNSRSEMNVSTLELGDSALYLCASSLAERQGAPTGELFFGEGSRLTVL.

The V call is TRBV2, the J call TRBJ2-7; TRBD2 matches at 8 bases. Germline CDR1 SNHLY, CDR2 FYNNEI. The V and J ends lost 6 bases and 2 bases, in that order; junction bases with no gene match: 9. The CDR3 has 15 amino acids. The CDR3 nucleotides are TGTGCCAGCAGCGGGGTGCGGGGGGTCGCCTACGAGCAGTACTTC. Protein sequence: CASSGVRGVAYEQYF.

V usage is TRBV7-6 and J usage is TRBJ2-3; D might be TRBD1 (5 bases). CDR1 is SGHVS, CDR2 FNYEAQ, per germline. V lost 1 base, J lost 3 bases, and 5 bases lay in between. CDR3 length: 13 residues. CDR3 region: CASSLDRTDTQYF. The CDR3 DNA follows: TGTGCCAGCAGCTTAGACAGGACAGATACGCAGTATTTT. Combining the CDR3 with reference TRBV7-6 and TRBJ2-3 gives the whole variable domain GAGVSQSPRYKVTKRGQDVALRCDPISGHVSLYWYRQALGQGPEFLTYFNYEAQQDKSGLPNDRFSAERPEGSISTLTIQRTEQRDSAMYRCASSLDRTDTQYFGPGTRLTVL.

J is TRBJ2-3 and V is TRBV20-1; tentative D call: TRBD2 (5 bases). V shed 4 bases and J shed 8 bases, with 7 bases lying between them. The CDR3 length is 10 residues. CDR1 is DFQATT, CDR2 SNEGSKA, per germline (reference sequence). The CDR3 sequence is CSATGGTQYF. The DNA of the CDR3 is TGCAGTGCTACTGGAGGTACGCAGTATTTT.

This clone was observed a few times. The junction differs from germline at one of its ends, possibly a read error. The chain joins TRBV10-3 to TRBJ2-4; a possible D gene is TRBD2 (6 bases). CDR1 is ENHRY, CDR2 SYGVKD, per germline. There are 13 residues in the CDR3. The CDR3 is CAISEDKLAIPYF. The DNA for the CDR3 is TGTGCCATCAGTGAGGACAAACTAGCCATTCCGTACTTC.

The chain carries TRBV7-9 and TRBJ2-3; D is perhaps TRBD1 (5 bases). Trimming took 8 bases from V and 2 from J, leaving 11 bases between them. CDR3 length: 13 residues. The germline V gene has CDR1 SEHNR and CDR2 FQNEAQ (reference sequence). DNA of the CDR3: TGTGCCAGCGACAGCTCCATCACAGATACGCAGTATTTT. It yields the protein CASDSSITDTQYF.

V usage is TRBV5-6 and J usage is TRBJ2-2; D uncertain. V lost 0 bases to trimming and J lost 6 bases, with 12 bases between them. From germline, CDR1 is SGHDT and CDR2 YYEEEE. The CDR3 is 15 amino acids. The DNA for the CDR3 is TGTGCCAGCAGCTTGGCACCATTTGGCCCCGGGGAGCTGTTTTTT. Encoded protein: CASSLAPFGPGELFF.

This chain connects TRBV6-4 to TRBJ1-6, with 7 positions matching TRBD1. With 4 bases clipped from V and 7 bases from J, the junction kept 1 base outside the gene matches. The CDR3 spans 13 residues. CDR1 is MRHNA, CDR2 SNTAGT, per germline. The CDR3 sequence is CASSVDRNSPLHF. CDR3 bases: TGTGCCAGCAGTGTGGACAGGAATTCACCCCTCCACTTT.

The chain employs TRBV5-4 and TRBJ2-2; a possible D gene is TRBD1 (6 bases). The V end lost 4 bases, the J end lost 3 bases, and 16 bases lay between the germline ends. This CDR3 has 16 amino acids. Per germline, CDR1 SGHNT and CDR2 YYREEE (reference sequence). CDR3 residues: CASSGLGGQHTGELFF. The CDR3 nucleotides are TGTGCCAGCAGCGGCTTAGGGGGACAACACACCGGGGAGCTGTTTTTT.

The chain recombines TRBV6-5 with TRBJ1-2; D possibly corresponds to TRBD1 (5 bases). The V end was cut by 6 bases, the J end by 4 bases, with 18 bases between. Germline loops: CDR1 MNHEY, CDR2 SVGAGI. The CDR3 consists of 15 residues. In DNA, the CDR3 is TGTGCCAGCAGCCCCCAGGGTGGAGTGGGCTATGGCTACACCTTC. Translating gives CASSPQGGVGYGYTF.

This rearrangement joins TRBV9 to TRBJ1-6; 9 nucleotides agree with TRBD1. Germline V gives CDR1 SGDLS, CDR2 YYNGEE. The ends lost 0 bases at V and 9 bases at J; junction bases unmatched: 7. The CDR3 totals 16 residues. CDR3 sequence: CASSVGTGTGFSPLHF. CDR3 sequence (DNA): TGTGCCAGCAGCGTAGGTACCGGGACAGGGTTTTCACCCCTCCACTTT.

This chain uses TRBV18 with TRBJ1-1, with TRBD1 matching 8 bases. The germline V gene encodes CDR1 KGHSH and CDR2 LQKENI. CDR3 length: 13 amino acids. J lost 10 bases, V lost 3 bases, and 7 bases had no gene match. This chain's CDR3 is CASSPSQQGAAFF. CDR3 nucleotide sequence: TGTGCCAGCTCACCCTCTCAGCAGGGGGCAGCTTTCTTT.

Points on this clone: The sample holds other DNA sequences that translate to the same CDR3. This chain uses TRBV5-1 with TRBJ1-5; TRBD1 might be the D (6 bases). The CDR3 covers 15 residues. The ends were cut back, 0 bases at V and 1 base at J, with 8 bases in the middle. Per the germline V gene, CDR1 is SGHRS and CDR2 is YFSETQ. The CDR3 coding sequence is TGCGCCAGCAGCTTGGAGGGGGGGAGCAATCAGCCCCAGCATTTT. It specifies CASSLEGGSNQPQHF.

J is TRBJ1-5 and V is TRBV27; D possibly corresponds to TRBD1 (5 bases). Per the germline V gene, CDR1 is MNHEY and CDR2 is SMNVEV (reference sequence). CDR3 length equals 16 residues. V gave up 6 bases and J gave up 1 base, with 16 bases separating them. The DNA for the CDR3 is TGTGCCAGCAGCAAAACAAAGACAGTGAGCAATCAGCCCCAGCATTTT. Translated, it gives CASSKTKTVSNQPQHF.

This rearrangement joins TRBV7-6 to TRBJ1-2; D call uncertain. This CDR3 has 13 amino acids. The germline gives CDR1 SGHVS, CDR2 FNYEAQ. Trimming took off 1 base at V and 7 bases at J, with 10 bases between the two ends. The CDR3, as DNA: TGTGCCAGCAGCTTAGTAGCTGGCACTGGCTACACCTTC. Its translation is CASSLVAGTGYTF.

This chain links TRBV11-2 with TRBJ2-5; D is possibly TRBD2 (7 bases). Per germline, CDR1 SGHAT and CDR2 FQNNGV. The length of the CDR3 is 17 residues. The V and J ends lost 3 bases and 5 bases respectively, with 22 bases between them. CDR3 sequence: CASSFDRRAAGAETQYF. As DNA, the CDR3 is TGTGCCAGCAGCTTCGATCGCCGCGCGGCGGGGGCGGAGACCCAGTACTTC.

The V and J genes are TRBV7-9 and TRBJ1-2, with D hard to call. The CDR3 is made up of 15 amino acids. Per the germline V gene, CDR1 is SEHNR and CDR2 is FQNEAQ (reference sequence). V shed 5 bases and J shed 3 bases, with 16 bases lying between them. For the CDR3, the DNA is TGTGCCAGCAGCCCCTACACGACTACTCACTATGGCTACACCTTC. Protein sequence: CASSPYTTTHYGYTF.

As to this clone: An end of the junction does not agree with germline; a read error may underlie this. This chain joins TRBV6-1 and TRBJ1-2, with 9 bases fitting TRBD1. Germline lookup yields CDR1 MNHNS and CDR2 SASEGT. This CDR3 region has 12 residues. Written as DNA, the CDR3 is TGTGCCAGCAGTGAAGCCCAAAGGGACAGGGACTTC. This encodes CASSEAQRDRDF.

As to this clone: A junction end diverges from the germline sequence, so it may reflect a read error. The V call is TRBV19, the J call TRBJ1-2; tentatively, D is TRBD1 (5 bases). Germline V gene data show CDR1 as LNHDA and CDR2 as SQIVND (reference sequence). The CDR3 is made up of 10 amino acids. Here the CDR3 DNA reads TGTGCCAGTAGTCGACAGCGTTTCGCCTTC. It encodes CASSRQRFAF.

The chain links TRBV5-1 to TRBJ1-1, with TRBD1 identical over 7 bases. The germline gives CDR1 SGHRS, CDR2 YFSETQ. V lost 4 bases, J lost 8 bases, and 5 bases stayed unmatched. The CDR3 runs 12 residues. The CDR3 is CASSPGTEEAFF. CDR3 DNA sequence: TGCGCCAGCAGCCCAGGGACAGAAGAAGCTTTCTTT.

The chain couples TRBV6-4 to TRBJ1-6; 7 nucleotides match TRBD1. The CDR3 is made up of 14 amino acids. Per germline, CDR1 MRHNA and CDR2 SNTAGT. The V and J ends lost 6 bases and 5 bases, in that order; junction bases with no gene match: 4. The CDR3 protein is CASRRDSNNSPLHF. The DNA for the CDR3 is TGTGCCAGCAGGAGGGACAGCAATAATTCACCCCTCCACTTT.

CDR3: CASSSSGGNTEAFF. DNA of the CDR3: TGTGCCAGCAGCTCTTCAGGGGGCAACACTGAAGCTTTCTTT. V and J are TRBV7-3 and TRBJ1-1; 8 nucleotides agree with TRBD1. CDR1 and CDR2 from the germline V gene are SGHTA and FQGTGA. Trimming removed 4 bases from V and 2 bases from J; junction bases left unmatched: 3. The length of the CDR3 is 14 residues.

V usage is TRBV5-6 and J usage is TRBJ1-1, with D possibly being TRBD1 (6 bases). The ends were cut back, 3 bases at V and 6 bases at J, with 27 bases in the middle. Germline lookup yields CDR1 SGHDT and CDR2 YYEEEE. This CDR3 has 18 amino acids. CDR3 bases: TGTGCCAGCAGCTCTACGGTACGGGGGGCGCGTCCCTGGGCTGAAGCTTTCTTT. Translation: CASSSTVRGARPWAEAFF.

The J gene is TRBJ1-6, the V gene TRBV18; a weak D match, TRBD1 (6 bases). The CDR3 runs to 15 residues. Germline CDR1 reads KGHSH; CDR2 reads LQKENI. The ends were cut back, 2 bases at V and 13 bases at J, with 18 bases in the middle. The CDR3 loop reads CASSPETGGRSPLHF. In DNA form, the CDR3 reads TGTGCCAGCTCACCAGAGACAGGCGGTAGATCTCCCCTCCACTTT.

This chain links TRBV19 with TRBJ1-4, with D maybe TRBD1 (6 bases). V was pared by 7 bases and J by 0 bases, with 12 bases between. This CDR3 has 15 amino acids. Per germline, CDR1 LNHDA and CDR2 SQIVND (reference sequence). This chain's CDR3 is CASTRGGATNEKLFF. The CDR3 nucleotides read TGTGCCAGTACCAGGGGTGGAGCAACTAATGAAAAACTGTTTTTT. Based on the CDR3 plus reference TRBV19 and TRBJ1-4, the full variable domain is DGGITQSPKYLFRKEGQNVTLSCEQNLNHDAMYWYRQDPGQGLRLIYYSQIVNDFQKGDIAEGYSVSREKKESFPLTVTSAQKNPTAFYLCASTRGGATNEKLFFGSGTQLSVL.

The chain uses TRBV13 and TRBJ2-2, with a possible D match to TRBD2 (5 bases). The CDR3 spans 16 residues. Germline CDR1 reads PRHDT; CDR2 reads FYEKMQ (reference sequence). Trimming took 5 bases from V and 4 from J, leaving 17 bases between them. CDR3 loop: CASSRLDLGFTGELFF. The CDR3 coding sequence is TGTGCCAGCAGCAGACTGGACTTGGGGTTCACCGGGGAGCTGTTTTTT.

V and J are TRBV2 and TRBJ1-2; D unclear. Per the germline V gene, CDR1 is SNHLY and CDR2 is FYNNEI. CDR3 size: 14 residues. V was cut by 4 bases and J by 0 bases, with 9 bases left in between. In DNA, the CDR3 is TGTGCCAGCAGTGCGGGAAGTGCTAACTATGGCTACACCTTC. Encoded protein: CASSAGSANYGYTF.